Given below is one T cell receptor (beta chain) in context. The antigen remains undetermined. V was clipped by 4 bases and J by 0 bases; unmatched bases: 6. CDR3 length: 16 residues. Germline CDR1 is MNHNY and CDR2 is SVGAGI (reference sequence). Primers: 60 Vbeta forward and 13 Jbeta reverse. Assay: immunoSEQ multiplex PCR; the TCRdb copy retains only in-frame clones and omits some. The profile shows about 150,000 clones, more than 60% of them singletons. The data belong to a study of cytomegalovirus exposure and HLA in healthy donors. Study details: Clustering assigned 81% of the approximately 400 genotyped donors to the Caucasian-associated ancestry cluster. Findings of the study overall: Some TCR beta chains (about 180 of them) were listed as cytomegalovirus-associated. Sequencing likely produced, as an artifact, a cluster of highly shared sequence variants. In a later analysis, across HLA loci, associated TCR counts were highest for DRB1, lowest for HLA-C.

J is TRBJ2-7 and V is TRBV6-6; 10 positions agree with TRBD2. This sequence was found in a man in his forties or fifties in good health and CMV-seropositive. The sample consisted of PBMCs. The CDR3 here is CASSSRLAGNSYEQYF. The CDR3 coding sequence is TGTGCCAGCAGTTCCCGACTAGCGGGTAACTCCTACGAGCAGTACTTC.